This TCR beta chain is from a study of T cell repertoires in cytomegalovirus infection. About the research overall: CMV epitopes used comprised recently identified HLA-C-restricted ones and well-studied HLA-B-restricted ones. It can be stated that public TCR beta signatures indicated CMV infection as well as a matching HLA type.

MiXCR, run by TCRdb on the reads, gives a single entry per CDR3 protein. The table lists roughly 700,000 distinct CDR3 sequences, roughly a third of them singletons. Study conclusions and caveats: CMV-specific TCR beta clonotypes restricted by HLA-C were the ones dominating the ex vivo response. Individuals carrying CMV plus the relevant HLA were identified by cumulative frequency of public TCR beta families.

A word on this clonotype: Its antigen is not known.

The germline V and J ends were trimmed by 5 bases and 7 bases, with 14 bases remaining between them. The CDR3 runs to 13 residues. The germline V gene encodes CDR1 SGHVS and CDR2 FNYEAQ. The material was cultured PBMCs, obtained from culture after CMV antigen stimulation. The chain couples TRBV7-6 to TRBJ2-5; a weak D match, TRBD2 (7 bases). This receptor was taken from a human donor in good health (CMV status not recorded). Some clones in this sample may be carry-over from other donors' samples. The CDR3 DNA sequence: TGTGCCAGCAGCCGAGGGGGGGAAGGGACCCAGTACTTC. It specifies CASSRGGEGTQYF. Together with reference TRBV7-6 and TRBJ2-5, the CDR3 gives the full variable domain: GAGVSQSPRYKVTKRGQDVALRCDPISGHVSLYWYRQALGQGPEFLTYFNYEAQQDKSGLPNDRFSAERPEGSISTLTIQRTEQRDSAMYRCASSRGGEGTQYFGPGTRLLVL.